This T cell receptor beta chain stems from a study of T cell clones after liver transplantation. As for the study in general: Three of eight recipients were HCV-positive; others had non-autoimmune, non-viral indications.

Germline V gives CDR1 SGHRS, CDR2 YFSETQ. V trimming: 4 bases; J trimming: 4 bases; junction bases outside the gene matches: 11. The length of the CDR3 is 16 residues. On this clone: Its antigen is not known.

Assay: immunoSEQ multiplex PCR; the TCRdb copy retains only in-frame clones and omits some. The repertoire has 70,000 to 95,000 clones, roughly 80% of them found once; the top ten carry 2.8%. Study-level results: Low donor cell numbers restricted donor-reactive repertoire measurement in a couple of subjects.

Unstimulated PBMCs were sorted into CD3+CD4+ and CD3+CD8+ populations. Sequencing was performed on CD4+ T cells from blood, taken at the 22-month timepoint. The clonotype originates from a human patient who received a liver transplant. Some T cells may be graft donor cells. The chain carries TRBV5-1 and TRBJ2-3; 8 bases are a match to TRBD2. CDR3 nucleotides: TGCGCCAGCAGCCCCGCGGGGAGCGGGGGCGCAGATACGCAGTATTTT. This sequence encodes CASSPAGSGGADTQYF.